This is a list of T cell receptor beta chains from one sample in a study of a mutant IDH1 vaccine in newly diagnosed glioma. No antigen has been assigned to these receptors. Produced via immunoSEQ multiplex PCR; TCRdb's table is partial and in-frame only. This sample has about 85,000 clones; under 90% occur once, and the top ten carry 0.7% to 0.95%. The sequencing here drew on PBMCs, taken from a glioma patient whose treatment included an IDH1 peptide vaccine. These receptors were obtained from a woman aged 45 to 65 with glioma. Each CDR3 is given with its conserved first and last residue.

v_call | cdr3_aa
TRBV19 | CASSIAPTNLQYF
TRBV9 | CASSVDQGISRELFF
TRBV6-1 | CASSELGGGETQYF
TRBV5-1 | CASSLLQGAGELFF
TRBV5-1 | CASSPLGMNTEAFF
TRBV11-2 | CASSLGGTEYGYTF
TRBV18 | CASSPPGPEAFF
TRBV9 | CASSVGGGSSYNEQFF
TRBV18 | CASSGSGNEQFF
TRBV11-2 | CASSVTDRGSYNEQFF
TRBV19 | CASHRDRGSGTEAFF
TRBV7-9 | CASSFGASSYNEQFF
TRBV11-3 | CASSSYEAFF
TRBV28 | CASSYLANNEQFF
TRBV10-1 | CASSELAGDDTQYF
TRBV27 | CASSRDRRNTGELFF
TRBV7-9 | CASRGATPFF
TRBV6-1 | CASSEDPGHNQPQHF
TRBV4-2 | CASSPGRTLSNEQFF
TRBV14 | CASTPTSGRDNEQFF
TRBV5-1 | CASSLGQGARNEQFF
TRBV7-8 | CASSPRPRASTDTQYF
TRBV5-1 | CASSFNTDTQYF
TRBV7-8 | CASSLITDTQYF
TRBV9 | CASSVETGGIGTQYF
TRBV9 | CASSVVGREQFF
TRBV19 | CASSMGQGIWTTSTDTQYF
TRBV7-9 | CASSLGTGGSQLYGETQYF
TRBV2 | CASKKNTEAFF
TRBV28 | CAIPDPTIAYEQYF
TRBV28 | CASSLTSGNTDTQYF
TRBV18 | CASSPTVGQGSYEQYF